Sequencing of this T cell receptor (beta chain) was carried out in a study of blood T cell repertoires in COVID-19. The repertoire was sequenced with immunoSEQ multiplex PCR; TCRdb's copy has only in-frame clones and lacks some. The sample records roughly 300,000 clones, more than 75% being singletons. Points on this clone: The same CDR3 can be traced to other DNA sequences in this sample.

The CDR3 totals 12 residues. V lost 0 bases to trimming and J lost 7 bases, with 6 bases between them. Germline CDR1 reads LGHDT; CDR2 reads YNNKEL (reference sequence). This chain connects TRBV3-1 (or the pseudogene TRBV3-2) to TRBJ1-2; tentative D call: TRBD1 (6 bases). The sequenced material came from PBMCs or T cells enriched from blood (not recorded which). The receptor was derived from a woman under 30 who had recovered from COVID-19. DNA of the CDR3: TGTGCCAGCAGCCAAGACAGGGGTGGCTACACCTTC. It codes for CASSQDRGGYTF.